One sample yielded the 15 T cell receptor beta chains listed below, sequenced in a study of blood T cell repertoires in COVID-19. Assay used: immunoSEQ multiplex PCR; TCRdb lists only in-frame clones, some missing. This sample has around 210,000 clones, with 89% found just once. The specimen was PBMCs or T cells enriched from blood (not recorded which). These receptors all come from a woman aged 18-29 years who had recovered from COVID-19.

As DNA, the CDR3 is TGTGCCAGCAGTACACTAGCGGGGGCAGATACGCAGTATTTT. Its protein product is CASSTLAGADTQYF. The rearrangement uses TRBV13 and TRBJ2-3; TRBD2 matches at 11 bases. Per germline, CDR1 PRHDT and CDR2 FYEKMQ (reference sequence). The V segment lost 6 bases and the J segment 4 bases; nucleotides outside the gene matches: 3. The CDR3 extends over 14 amino acids.

The CDR3 region is CASLRTSSSGELFF. The CDR3 region has the DNA TGTGCCAGCCTTCGGACTAGCTCTAGCGGGGAGCTGTTTTTT. The chain employs TRBV27 and TRBJ2-2, with 8 bases matching TRBD2. The CDR3 has 14 residues. CDR1 MNHEY and CDR2 SMNVEV come from the germline V gene (reference sequence). The junction had 9 bases not matched to a gene; V was cut back by 8 bases and J by 7 bases.

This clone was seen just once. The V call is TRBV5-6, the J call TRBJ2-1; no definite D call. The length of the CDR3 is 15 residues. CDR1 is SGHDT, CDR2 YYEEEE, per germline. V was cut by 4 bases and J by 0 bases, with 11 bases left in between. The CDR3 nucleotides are TGTGCCAGCAGCCTTTACACATCCTCCTACAATGAGCAGTTCTTC. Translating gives CASSLYTSSYNEQFF.

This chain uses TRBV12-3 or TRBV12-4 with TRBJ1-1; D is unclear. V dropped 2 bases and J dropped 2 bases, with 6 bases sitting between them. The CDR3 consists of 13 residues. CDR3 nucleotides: TGTGCCAGCAGTTTAAGAGGTAACACTGAAGCTTTCTTT. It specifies CASSLRGNTEAFF.

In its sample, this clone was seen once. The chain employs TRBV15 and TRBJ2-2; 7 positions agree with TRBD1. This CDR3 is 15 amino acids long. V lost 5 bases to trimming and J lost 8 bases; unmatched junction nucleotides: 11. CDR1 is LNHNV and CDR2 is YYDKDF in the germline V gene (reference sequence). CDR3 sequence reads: CATSVDRAFRGELFF. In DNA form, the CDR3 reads TGTGCCACCAGCGTAGACAGGGCCTTTAGGGGGGAGCTGTTTTTT.

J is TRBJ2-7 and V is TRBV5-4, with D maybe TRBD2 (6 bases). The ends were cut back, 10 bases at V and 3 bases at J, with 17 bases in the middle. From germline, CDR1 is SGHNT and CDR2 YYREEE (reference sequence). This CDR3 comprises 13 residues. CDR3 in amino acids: CASSLGGLYEQYF. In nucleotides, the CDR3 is TGTGCCTCAAGCTTGGGAGGCCTCTACGAGCAGTACTTC.

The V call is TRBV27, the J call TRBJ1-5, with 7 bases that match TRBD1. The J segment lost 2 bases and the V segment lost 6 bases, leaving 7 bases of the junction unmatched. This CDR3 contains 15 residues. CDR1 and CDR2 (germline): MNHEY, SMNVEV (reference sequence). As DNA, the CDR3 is TGTGCCAGCAGCTCTGACAGGGCCGGCAATCAGCCCCAGCATTTT. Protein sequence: CASSSDRAGNQPQHF.

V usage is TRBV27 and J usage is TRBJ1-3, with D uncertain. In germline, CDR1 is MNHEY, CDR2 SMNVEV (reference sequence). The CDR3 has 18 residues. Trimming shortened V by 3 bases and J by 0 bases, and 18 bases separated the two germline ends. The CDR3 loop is CASSLIQALFHSGNTIYF. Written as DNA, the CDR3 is TGTGCCAGCAGTTTGATCCAGGCTTTATTCCACTCTGGAAACACCATATATTTT.

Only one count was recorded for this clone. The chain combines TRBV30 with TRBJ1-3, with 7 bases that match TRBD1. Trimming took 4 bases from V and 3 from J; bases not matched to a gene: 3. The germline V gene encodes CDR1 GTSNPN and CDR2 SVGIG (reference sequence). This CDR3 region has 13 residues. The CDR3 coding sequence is TGTGCCTGGAATGCAGGGGGTGGAAACACCATATATTTT. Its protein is CAWNAGGGNTIYF. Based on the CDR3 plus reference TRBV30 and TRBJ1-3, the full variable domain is SQTIHQWPATLVQPVGSPLSLECTVEGTSNPNLYWYRQAAGRGLQLLFYSVGIGQISSEVPQNLSASRPQDRQFILSSKKLLLSDSGFYLCAWNAGGGNTIYFGEGSWLTVV.

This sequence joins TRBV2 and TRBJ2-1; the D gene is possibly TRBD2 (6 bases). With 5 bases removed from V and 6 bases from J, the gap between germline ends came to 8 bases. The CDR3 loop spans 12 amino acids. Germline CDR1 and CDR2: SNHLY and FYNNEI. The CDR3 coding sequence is TGTGCCAGCAGTTTTAGCGGCAATGAGCAGTTCTTC. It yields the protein CASSFSGNEQFF.

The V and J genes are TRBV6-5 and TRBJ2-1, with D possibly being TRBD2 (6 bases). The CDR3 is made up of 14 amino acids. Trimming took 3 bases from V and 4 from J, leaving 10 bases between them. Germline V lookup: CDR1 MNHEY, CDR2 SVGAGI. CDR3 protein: CASSYRGTYNEQFF. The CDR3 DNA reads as TGTGCCAGCAGTTATCGGGGGACGTACAATGAGCAGTTCTTC.

Here the CDR3 DNA reads TGTGCCAGCAGCGGTGGACAGGCAAACACCGGGGAGCTGTTTTTT. Its translation: CASSGGQANTGELFF. The rearrangement joins TRBV9 to TRBJ2-2, with TRBD1 identical over 7 bases. With 3 bases clipped from V and 2 bases from J, the junction kept 4 bases outside the gene matches. Germline CDR1 SGDLS, CDR2 YYNGEE. The CDR3 runs to 15 residues.

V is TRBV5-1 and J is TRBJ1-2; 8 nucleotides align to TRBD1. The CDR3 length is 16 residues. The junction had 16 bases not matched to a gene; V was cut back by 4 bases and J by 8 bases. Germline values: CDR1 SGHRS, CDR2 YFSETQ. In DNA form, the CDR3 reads TGCGCCAGCAGCCAAACTGGAGACAGGGGAGGAGGAGGCTACACCTTC. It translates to CASSQTGDRGGGGYTF.

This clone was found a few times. CDR3 region: CASRPTSGAVGELFF. The CDR3 DNA is TGTGCCAGCAGGCCGACTAGCGGGGCAGTCGGGGAGCTGTTTTTT. The chain employs TRBV6-5 and TRBJ2-2, with 11 positions matching TRBD2. V was pared by 6 bases and J by 7 bases, with 7 bases of the junction left unmatched. The CDR3 is 15 residues long. Germline V CDR1 and CDR2: MNHEY, SVGAGI.

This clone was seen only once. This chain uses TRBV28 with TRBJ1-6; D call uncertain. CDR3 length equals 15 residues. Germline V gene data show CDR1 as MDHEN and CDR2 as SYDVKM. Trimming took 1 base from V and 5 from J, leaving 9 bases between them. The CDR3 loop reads CASSLSHRNNSPLHF. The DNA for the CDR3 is TGTGCCAGCAGTTTATCCCACAGAAATAATTCACCCCTCCACTTT.